Each of the 10 T cell receptor beta chains below was sequenced from the same sample in a study of blood T cell repertoires in COVID-19. This table comes from immunoSEQ multiplex PCR, and its TCRdb copy is limited to in-frame clones, with some not included. The data hold hundreds of thousands of clones, with around 82% observed a single time. The sequenced material came from peripheral blood. Every receptor here comes from an elderly woman with active or convalescent COVID-19.

This clone was observed a few times. The rearrangement joins TRBV2 to TRBJ2-7, with 7 bases aligning to TRBD1. Unmatched junction bases numbered 12, after V lost 6 bases and J lost 4 bases. CDR1 is SNHLY and CDR2 is FYNNEI in the germline V gene. This CDR3 region has 15 residues. CDR3 loop: CASRGQTGRSYEQYF. The CDR3 DNA reads TGTGCCAGCAGAGGGCAGACAGGGCGTTCTTACGAGCAGTACTTC. The full variable domain, with the rest looked up from reference TRBV2 and TRBJ2-7, is EPEVTQTPSHQVTQMGQEVILRCVPISNHLYFYWYRQILGQKVEFLVSFYNNEISEKSEIFDDQFSVERPDGSNFTLKIRSTKLEDSAMYFCASRGQTGRSYEQYFGPGTRLTVT.

The chain has TRBV4-1 and TRBJ2-7; 7 bases map to TRBD2. Germline CDR1 is MGHRA and CDR2 is YSYEKL. This CDR3 contains 13 residues. V shed 5 bases, J shed 3 bases, and the junction held 4 bases outside the gene matches. CDR3 in amino acids: CASSVTSSYEQYF. The CDR3 DNA sequence: TGCGCCAGCAGCGTGACTAGCAGCTACGAGCAGTACTTC.

The V call is TRBV5-1, the J call TRBJ2-3; 8 bases map to TRBD2. The CDR3 is 14 residues long. Germline lookup yields CDR1 SGHRS and CDR2 YFSETQ. V trimming: 4 bases; J trimming: 4 bases; junction bases outside the gene matches: 5. CDR3 region: CASSLGLAPDTQYF. The CDR3 nucleotides read TGCGCCAGCAGCCTAGGACTAGCTCCAGATACGCAGTATTTT.

Concerning this clone itself: Other DNA sequences in the sample encode the same CDR3. The rearrangement uses TRBV28 and TRBJ1-1; the D is unclear. Germline CDR1 is MDHEN and CDR2 is SYDVKM. V was shortened by 4 bases and J by 7 bases, with 4 bases between the two germline ends. This CDR3 comprises 10 residues. CDR3 nucleotide sequence: TGTGCCAGCAGTTCAGTTGAAGCTTTCTTT. Protein product: CASSSVEAFF.

V is TRBV28 and J is TRBJ1-5; 7 nucleotides agree with TRBD1. The ends lost 3 bases at V and 2 bases at J; junction bases unmatched: 10. From germline, CDR1 is MDHEN and CDR2 SYDVKM. This CDR3 region has 17 residues. CDR3 loop: CASSFRTGGEGNQPQHF. CDR3 DNA: TGTGCCAGCAGTTTCAGGACAGGTGGGGAAGGCAATCAGCCCCAGCATTTT.

The V call is TRBV4-1, the J call TRBJ2-2; the D gene is possibly TRBD1 (6 bases). CDR1 and CDR2 (germline): MGHRA, YSYEKL. Trimming shortened V by 1 base and J by 2 bases, and 8 bases separated the two germline ends. The CDR3 extends over 15 amino acids. This CDR3 is CASSQGTVNTGELFF. In nucleotides, the CDR3 is TGCGCCAGCAGCCAAGGGACAGTAAACACCGGGGAGCTGTTTTTT.

J is TRBJ1-1 and V is TRBV6-1; TRBD1 is a possible D gene (6 bases). The CDR3 covers 14 residues. Germline V gives CDR1 MNHNS, CDR2 SASEGT. V dropped 2 bases and J dropped 5 bases, with 12 bases sitting between them. CDR3 amino acids: CASSENWGRTEAFF. Here the CDR3 DNA reads TGTGCCAGCAGTGAAAACTGGGGGCGGACTGAAGCTTTCTTT.

About this clone itself: One end of the junction varies from germline; a read error may be responsible. The same CDR3 is also encoded by other DNA sequences in this sample. J is TRBJ1-1 and V is TRBV5-1; D not certain. The CDR3 is made up of 15 amino acids. Germline V gene sequence: CDR1 SGHRS, CDR2 YFSETQ. The CDR3 DNA reads TGCGCCAGCAGTTTGGCGGGAGCCAGGAACACTGAAGCTTTCTTT. This codes for CASSLAGARNTEAFF.

This clone has a single count. The chain is built from TRBV28 and TRBJ1-5; D is perhaps TRBD1 (6 bases). The CDR3 spans 14 residues. The ends were cut back, 9 bases at V and 1 base at J, with 13 bases in the middle. Germline CDR1 MDHEN, CDR2 SYDVKM. The CDR3 loop reads CARGLTGSNQPQHF. CDR3 coding DNA: TGTGCCAGAGGCTTGACAGGCAGCAATCAGCCCCAGCATTTT. Variable domain in full (rest from reference TRBV28 and TRBJ1-5): DVKVTQSSRYLVKRTGEKVFLECVQDMDHENMFWYRQDPGLGLRLIYFSYDVKMKEKGDIPEGYSVSREKKERFSLILESASTNQTSMYLCARGLTGSNQPQHFGDGTRLSIL.

This clone was found once. CDR3 DNA sequence: TGTGCCAGCAGCTTAGGGTCGACAGGCTGGGGTGAGCAGTTCTTC. It encodes CASSLGSTGWGEQFF. This chain joins TRBV11-2 and TRBJ2-1; possible D gene TRBD1, 6 bases. The CDR3 extends over 15 amino acids. The V and J ends lost 1 base and 9 bases respectively, with 16 bases between them. Germline assignment: CDR1 SGHAT and CDR2 FQNNGV.